This TCR beta chain appears in the sequencing data of a study of PD-1 blockade in classical Hodgkin lymphoma. Whole-study findings and limits: At C4D1, TCR diversity had climbed significantly for CD4+ cells, though not for CD8+ cells. Baseline diversity was lower in partial responders and progressors than complete responders.

This clone was detected only once. Its specificity is unknown. Brentuximab vedotin exposure varied, and every patient relapsed after autologous stem cell transplantation. The CDR3 is 15 residues long. Germline V gene sequence: CDR1 LNHDA, CDR2 SQIVND (reference sequence). Trimming at V came to 6 bases and at J to 4 bases, leaving 10 bases not matched to a gene. Profiled with immunoSEQ multiplex PCR; TCRdb holds only in-frame clones, not every one. The table records some 41,000 clones, about 86% of them present only once. The gene calls are TRBV19 and TRBJ1-1; 8 nucleotides agree with TRBD1. This clonotype was obtained from a human donor with classical Hodgkin lymphoma. Material: peripheral blood mononuclear cells (PBMCs), obtained before the second cycle of nivolumab. The CDR3 protein is CASRKGWQGATEAFF. DNA for the CDR3: TGTGCCAGTAGAAAGGGGTGGCAGGGGGCCACTGAAGCTTTCTTT.